Listed below are T cell receptor beta chains from one sample, sequenced in a study of long-term antiretroviral therapy in people with HIV. Data came from immunoSEQ multiplex PCR; TCRdb stores just in-frame clones and leaves some out. Of tens of thousands of clones in the sample, roughly 96% were seen once. Source: unsorted PBMCs, taken 5.3 years after starting antiretroviral therapy. These receptors originate from a young man with HIV. Both conserved end residues are part of each CDR3. The D gene is left open where the match is weak. Clone size is stated in some rows and not others, as once, few, many or a class when expanded.

abundance: NA
v_gene: TRBV7-2
d_gene: NA
len: 12
j_gene: TRBJ2-7
CDR3nt: TGTGCCAGCGGCTTCGCCACGTACGAGCAGTACTTC
CDR3aa: CASGFATYEQYF

abundance: NA
v_gene: TRBV5-4
d_gene: NA
len: 16
j_gene: TRBJ1-4
CDR3nt: TGTGCCAGCAGCCGGGACCCCCGCTTATCGAATGAAAAACTGTTTTTT
CDR3aa: CASSRDPRLSNEKLFF

abundance: NA
v_gene: TRBV14
d_gene: NA
len: 15
j_gene: TRBJ1-1
CDR3nt: TGTGCCAGCAGCCAAGAATGGATCGGGCTATCTGAAGCTTTCTTT
CDR3aa: CASSQEWIGLSEAFF

abundance: NA
v_gene: TRBV6-1
d_gene: NA
len: 13
j_gene: TRBJ1-1
CDR3nt: TGTGCCAGCGCGGCGGATGGGAACACTGAAGCTTTCTTT
CDR3aa: CASAADGNTEAFF

abundance: NA
v_gene: TRBV9
d_gene: NA
len: 14
j_gene: TRBJ2-3
CDR3nt: TGTGCCAGCAGCGTAACGCAGAGCACAGATACGCAGTATTTT
CDR3aa: CASSVTQSTDTQYF

abundance: NA
v_gene: TRBV11-1
d_gene: TRBD2
len: 13
j_gene: TRBJ2-7
CDR3nt: TGTGCCAGCAGCTTCCCGGGGGGCTACGAGCAGTACTTC
CDR3aa: CASSFPGGYEQYF

abundance: NA
v_gene: TRBV4-1
d_gene: NA
len: 14
j_gene: TRBJ2-6
CDR3nt: TGCGCCAGCAGCCTTGATGCTGGGGCCAACGTCCTGACTTTC
CDR3aa: CASSLDAGANVLTF

abundance: NA
v_gene: TRBV6-1
d_gene: NA
len: 10
j_gene: TRBJ2-1
CDR3nt: TGTGCCAGCAGTGACTCCCAGGAGTTCTTC
CDR3aa: CASSDSQEFF

abundance: once
v_gene: TRBV15
d_gene: NA
len: 16
j_gene: TRBJ2-5
CDR3nt: TGTGCCACCAGCAGATCCCTCGGTGCCGTTCAAGAGACCCAGTACTTC
CDR3aa: CATSRSLGAVQETQYF

abundance: NA
v_gene: TRBV19
d_gene: NA
len: 13
j_gene: TRBJ1-1
CDR3nt: TGTGCCAGTAGACTGGACGGGTACACTGAAGCTTTCTTT
CDR3aa: CASRLDGYTEAFF

abundance: NA
v_gene: TRBV11-2
d_gene: NA
len: 12
j_gene: TRBJ2-7
CDR3nt: TGTGCCAGCAGCGGGAGTCATAGCGAGCAGTACTTC
CDR3aa: CASSGSHSEQYF

abundance: NA
v_gene: TRBV7-3
d_gene: NA
len: 14
j_gene: TRBJ1-1
CDR3nt: TGTGCCAGCAGCTTAAATTCTTACGGCACTGAAGCTTTCTTT
CDR3aa: CASSLNSYGTEAFF

abundance: NA
v_gene: TRBV7-8
d_gene: NA
len: 14
j_gene: TRBJ2-7
CDR3nt: TGTGCCAGCAGCTTGGGGGGGCCTGCCTACGAGCAGTACTTC
CDR3aa: CASSLGGPAYEQYF

abundance: once
v_gene: TRBV30
d_gene: TRBD2
len: 13
j_gene: TRBJ2-7
CDR3nt: TGTGCCTGGGAGGCTAGCGGGAGGTACGAGCAGTACTTC
CDR3aa: CAWEASGRYEQYF

abundance: NA
v_gene: TRBV5-1
d_gene: NA
len: 15
j_gene: TRBJ2-3
CDR3nt: TGCGCCAGCAGCCTCCGAACCTCTAGGGAAGATACGCAGTATTTT
CDR3aa: CASSLRTSREDTQYF

abundance: NA
v_gene: TRBV4-3
d_gene: NA
len: 14
j_gene: TRBJ2-3
CDR3nt: TGCGCCAGCAGCCAAGATCTTTACACAGATACGCAGTATTTT
CDR3aa: CASSQDLYTDTQYF

abundance: NA
v_gene: TRBV11-2
d_gene: NA
len: 16
j_gene: TRBJ1-3
CDR3nt: TGTGCCAGCAGCTTATCTGCGGGGGGTGGAGGAAACACCATATATTTT
CDR3aa: CASSLSAGGGGNTIYF